This T cell receptor (beta chain) came from a study of beta chain features in type 1 diabetes. Regarding the study as a whole: It was among patients, rather than healthy donors, that naive, central memory and Treg TCRB repertoires appeared more similar. Type 1 diabetes patients had moderately but significantly shorter TCRB CDR3s in all four CD4+ subsets.

One heparinised blood draw averaging approximately 120 mL was given by each donor. A CD45RO/CCR7/CD25/CD127/CD95/CD27 panel sorted naive, central memory, regulatory and stem cell-like memory CD4+ cells. Reverse transcribing all isolated RNA meant expressed TCRB transcripts were sequenced. Clones were read by immunoSEQ multiplex PCR, and TCRdb kept only the in-frame ones, dropping some. Among 110,000 to 150,000 clones listed, 6.9% were seen once. This clone was observed a few times. Its antigen is currently unknown. Unmatched junction bases numbered 6, after V lost 4 bases and J lost 5 bases. From germline, CDR1 is SGDLS and CDR2 YYNGEE. The CDR3 loop spans 15 amino acids.

This chain uses TRBV9 with TRBJ2-7, with 13 bases fitting TRBD2. This clonotype was sampled from a woman aged 25 to 45 in good health. Source material: central memory CD4+ T cells from blood. The CDR3 DNA reads TGTGCCAGCAGCCTCCGGACTAGCGGGAGCGACGAGCAGTACTTC. Translated, it gives CASSLRTSGSDEQYF.